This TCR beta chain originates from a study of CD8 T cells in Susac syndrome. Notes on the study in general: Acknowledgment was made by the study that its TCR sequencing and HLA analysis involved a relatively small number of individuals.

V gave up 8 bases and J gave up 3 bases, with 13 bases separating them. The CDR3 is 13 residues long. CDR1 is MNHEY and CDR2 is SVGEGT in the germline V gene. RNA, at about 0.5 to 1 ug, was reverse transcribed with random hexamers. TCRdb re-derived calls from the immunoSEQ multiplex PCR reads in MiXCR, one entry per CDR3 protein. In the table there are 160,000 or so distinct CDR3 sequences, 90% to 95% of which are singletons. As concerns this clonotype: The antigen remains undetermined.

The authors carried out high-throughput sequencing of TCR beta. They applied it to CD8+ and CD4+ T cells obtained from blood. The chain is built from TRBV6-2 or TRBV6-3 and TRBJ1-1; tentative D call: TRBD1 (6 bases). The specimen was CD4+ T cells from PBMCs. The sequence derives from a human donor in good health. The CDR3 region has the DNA TGTGCCAGCCAGAACAGGGAGTACACTGAAGCTTTCTTT. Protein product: CASQNREYTEAFF.